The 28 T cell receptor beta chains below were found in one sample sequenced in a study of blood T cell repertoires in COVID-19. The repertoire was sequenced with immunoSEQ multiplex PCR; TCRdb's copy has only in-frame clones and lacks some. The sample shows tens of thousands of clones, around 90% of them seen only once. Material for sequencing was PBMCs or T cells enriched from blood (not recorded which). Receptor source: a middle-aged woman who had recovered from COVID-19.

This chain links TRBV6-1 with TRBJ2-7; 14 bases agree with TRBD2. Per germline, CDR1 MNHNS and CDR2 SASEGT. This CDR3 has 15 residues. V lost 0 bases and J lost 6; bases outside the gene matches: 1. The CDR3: CASSEATSGGAEQYF. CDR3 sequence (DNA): TGTGCCAGCAGTGAAGCGACTAGCGGGGGGGCCGAGCAGTACTTC.

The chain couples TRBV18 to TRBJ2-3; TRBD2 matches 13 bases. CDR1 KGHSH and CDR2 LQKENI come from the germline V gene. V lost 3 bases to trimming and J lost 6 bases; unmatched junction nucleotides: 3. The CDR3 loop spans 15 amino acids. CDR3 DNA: TGTGCCAGCTCACCGGGGACTAGCGGGGTCGATACGCAGTATTTT. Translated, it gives CASSPGTSGVDTQYF.

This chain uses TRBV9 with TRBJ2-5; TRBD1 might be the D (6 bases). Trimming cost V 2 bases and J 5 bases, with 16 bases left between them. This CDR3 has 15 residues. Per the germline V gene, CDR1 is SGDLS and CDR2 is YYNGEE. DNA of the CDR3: TGTGCCAGCAGCGTGGACAGAGGAAGACGTGAGACCCAGTACTTC. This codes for CASSVDRGRRETQYF.

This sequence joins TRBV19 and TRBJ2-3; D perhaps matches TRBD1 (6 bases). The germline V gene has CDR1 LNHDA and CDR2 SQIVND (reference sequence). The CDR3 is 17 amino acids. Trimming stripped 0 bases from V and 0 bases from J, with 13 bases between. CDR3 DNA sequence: TGTGCCAGTAGTATAGAGTCGGACAGCTCTAGCACAGATACGCAGTATTTT. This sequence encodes CASSIESDSSSTDTQYF.

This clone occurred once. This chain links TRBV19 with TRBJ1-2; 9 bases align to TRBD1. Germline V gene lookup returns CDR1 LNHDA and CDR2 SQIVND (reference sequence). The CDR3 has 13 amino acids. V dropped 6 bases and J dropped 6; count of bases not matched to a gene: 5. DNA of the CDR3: TGTGCCAGTAGAGGGGACAGGGACAATGGCTACACCTTC. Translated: CASRGDRDNGYTF. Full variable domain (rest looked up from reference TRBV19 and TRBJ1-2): DGGITQSPKYLFRKEGQNVTLSCEQNLNHDAMYWYRQDPGQGLRLIYYSQIVNDFQKGDIAEGYSVSREKKESFPLTVTSAQKNPTAFYLCASRGDRDNGYTFGSGTRLTVV.

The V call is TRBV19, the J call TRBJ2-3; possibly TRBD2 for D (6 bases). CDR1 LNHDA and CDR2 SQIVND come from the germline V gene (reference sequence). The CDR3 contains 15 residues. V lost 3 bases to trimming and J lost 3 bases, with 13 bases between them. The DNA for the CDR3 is TGTGCCAGTAGTATGACGGGACTTGAGACAGATACGCAGTATTTT. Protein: CASSMTGLETDTQYF.

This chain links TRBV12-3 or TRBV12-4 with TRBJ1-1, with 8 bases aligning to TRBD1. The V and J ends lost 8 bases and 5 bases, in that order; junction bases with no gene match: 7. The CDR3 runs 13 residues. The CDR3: CASVRTGRTEAFF. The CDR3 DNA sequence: TGTGCCAGCGTAAGGACAGGGCGGACTGAAGCTTTCTTT.

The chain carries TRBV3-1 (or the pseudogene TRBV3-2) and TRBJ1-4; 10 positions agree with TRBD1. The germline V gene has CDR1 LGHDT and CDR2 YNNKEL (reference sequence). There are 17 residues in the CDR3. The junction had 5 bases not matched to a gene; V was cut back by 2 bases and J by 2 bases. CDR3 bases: TGTGCCAGCAGCCAATCAGACAGGGGGCTCACTAATGAAAAACTGTTTTTT. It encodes CASSQSDRGLTNEKLFF.

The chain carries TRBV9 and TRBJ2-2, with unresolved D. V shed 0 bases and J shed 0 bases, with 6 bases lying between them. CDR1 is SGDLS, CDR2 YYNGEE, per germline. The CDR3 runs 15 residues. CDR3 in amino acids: CASSVGATNTGELFF. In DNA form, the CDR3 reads TGTGCCAGCAGCGTAGGAGCGACGAACACCGGGGAGCTGTTTTTT.

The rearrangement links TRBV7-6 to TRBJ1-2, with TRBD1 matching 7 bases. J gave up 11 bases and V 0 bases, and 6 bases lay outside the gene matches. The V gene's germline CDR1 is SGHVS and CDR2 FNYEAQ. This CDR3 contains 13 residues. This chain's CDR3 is CASSLAKRGRYTF. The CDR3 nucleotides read TGTGCCAGCAGCTTAGCGAAAAGGGGGCGGTACACCTTC.

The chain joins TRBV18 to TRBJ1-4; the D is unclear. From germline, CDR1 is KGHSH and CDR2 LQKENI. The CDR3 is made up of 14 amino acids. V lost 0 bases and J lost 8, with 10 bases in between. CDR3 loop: CASSPPSGEEKLFF. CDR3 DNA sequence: TGTGCCAGCTCACCACCAAGTGGGGAGGAAAAACTGTTTTTT.

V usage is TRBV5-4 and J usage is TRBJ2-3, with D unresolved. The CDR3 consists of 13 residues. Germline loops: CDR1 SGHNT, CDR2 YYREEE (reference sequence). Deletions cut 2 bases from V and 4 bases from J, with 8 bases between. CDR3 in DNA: TGTGCCAGCAGCTTAGTCTCGGCAGATACGCAGTATTTT. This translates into CASSLVSADTQYF.

The CDR3 sequence is CASSVAAGASTGELFF. CDR3 bases: TGTGCCAGCAGCGTAGCTGCGGGGGCGAGCACCGGGGAGCTGTTTTTT. The chain joins TRBV9 to TRBJ2-2; the D gene is possibly TRBD2 (7 bases). Germline V gives CDR1 SGDLS, CDR2 YYNGEE. V lost 0 bases to trimming and J lost 4 bases, with 13 bases between them. This CDR3 region has 16 residues.

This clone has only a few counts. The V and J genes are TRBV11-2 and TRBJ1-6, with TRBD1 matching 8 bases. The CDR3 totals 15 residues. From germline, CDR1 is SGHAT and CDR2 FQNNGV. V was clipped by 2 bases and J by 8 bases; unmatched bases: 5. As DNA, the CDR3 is TGTGCCAGCAGCTTACCGACAGGGGTAGATTCACCCCTCCACTTT. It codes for CASSLPTGVDSPLHF.

The CDR3 spells CASSRQGYEQYF. Here the CDR3 DNA reads TGTGCCAGCAGCCGACAGGGGTACGAGCAGTACTTC. The chain has TRBV11-1 and TRBJ2-7; 8 nucleotides agree with TRBD1. J lost 4 bases, V lost 5 bases, and 1 base had no gene match. Germline-derived CDR1 and CDR2 are SGHAT and FQDESV (reference sequence). This CDR3 is 12 amino acids long. The full variable domain, its missing parts supplied by reference TRBV11-1 and TRBJ2-7, is EAEVAQSPRYKITEKSQAVAFWCDPISGHATLYWYRQILGQGPELLVQFQDESVVDDSQLPKDRFSAERLKGVDSTLKIQPAELGDSAMYLCASSRQGYEQYFGPGTRLTVT.

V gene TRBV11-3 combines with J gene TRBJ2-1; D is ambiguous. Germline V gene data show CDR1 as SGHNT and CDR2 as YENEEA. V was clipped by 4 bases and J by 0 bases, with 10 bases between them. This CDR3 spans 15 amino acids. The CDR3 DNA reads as TGTGCCAGCAGCTCTCAGGTGAGCTCCTACAATGAGCAGTTCTTC. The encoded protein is CASSSQVSSYNEQFF.

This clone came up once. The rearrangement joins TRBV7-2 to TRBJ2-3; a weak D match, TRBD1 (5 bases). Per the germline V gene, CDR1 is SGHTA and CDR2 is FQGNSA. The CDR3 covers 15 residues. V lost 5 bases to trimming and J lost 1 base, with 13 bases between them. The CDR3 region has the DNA TGTGCCAGCAGCCTCCAGGGTTGGGGCACAGATACGCAGTATTTT. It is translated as CASSLQGWGTDTQYF. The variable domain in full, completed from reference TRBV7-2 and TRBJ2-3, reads GAGVSQSPSNKVTEKGKDVELRCDPISGHTALYWYRQSLGQGLEFLIYFQGNSAPDKSGLPSDRFSAERTGGSVSTLTIQRTQQEDSAVYLCASSLQGWGTDTQYFGPGTRLTVL.

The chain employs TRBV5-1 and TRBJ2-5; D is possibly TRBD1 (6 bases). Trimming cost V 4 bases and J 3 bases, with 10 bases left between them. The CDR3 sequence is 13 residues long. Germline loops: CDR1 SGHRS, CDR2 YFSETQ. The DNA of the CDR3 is TGCGCCAGCAGCAACAGGGTAGAAGAGACCCAGTACTTC. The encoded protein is CASSNRVEETQYF. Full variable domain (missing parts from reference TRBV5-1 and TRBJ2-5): KAGVTQTPRYLIKTRGQQVTLSCSPISGHRSVSWYQQTPGQGLQFLFEYFSETQRNKGNFPGRFSGRQFSNSRSEMNVSTLELGDSALYLCASSNRVEETQYFGPGTRLLVL.

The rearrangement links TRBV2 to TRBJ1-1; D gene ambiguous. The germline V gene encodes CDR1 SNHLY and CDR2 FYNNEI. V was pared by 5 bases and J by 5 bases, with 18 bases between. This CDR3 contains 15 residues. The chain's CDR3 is CASSPEGVLGTEAFF. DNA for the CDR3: TGTGCCAGCAGTCCCGAGGGCGTTCTGGGGACTGAAGCTTTCTTT.

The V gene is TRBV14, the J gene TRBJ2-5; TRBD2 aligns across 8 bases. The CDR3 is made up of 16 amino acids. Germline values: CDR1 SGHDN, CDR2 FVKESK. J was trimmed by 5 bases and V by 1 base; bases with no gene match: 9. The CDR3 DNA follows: TGTGCCAGCAGCCAAGCGATAGCGGGGTATAGGGAGACCCAGTACTTC. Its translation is CASSQAIAGYRETQYF.

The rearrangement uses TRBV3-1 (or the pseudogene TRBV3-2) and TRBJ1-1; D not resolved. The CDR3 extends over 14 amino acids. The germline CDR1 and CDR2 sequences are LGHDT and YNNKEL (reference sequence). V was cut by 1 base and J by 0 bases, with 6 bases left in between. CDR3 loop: CASSQGQMNTEAFF. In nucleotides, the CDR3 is TGTGCCAGCAGCCAAGGGCAGATGAACACTGAAGCTTTCTTT.

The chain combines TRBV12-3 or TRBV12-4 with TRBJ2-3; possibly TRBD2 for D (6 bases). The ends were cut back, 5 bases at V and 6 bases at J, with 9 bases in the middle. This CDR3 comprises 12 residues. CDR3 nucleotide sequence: TGTGCCAGCAGTGATCTAGCGGATACGCAGTATTTT. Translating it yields CASSDLADTQYF.

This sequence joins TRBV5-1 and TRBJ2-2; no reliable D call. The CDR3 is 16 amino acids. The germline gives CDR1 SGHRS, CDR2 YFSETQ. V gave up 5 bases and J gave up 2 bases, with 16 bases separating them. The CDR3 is CASRARTSPNTGELFF. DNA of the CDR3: TGCGCCAGCAGGGCCCGAACCAGTCCCAACACCGGGGAGCTGTTTTTT.

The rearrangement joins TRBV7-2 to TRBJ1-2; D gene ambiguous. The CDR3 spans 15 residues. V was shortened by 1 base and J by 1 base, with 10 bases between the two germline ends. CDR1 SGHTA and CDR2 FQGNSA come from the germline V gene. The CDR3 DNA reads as TGTGCCAGCAGCTTAGAACCAGGAAATAACTATGGCTACACCTTC. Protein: CASSLEPGNNYGYTF.

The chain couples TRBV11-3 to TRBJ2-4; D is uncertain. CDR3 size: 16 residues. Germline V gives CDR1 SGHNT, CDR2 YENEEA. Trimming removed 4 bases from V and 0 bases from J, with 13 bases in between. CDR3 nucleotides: TGTGCCAGCAGCTGGGCACAAGCCCTAGCCAAAAACATTCAGTACTTC. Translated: CASSWAQALAKNIQYF. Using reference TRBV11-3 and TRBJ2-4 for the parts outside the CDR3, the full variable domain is EAGVVQSPRYKIIEKKQPVAFWCNPISGHNTLYWYLQNLGQGPELLIRYENEEAVDDSQLPKDRFSAERLKGVDSTLKIQPAELGDSAVYLCASSWAQALAKNIQYFGAGTRLSVL.

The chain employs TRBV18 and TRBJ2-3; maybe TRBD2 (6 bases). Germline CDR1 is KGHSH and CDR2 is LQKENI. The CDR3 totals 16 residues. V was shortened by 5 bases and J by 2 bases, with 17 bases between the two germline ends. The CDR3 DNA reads TGTGCCAGCTCAGTTAACTCGGGAGTATACACAGATACGCAGTATTTT. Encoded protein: CASSVNSGVYTDTQYF. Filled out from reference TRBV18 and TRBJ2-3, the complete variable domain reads NAGVMQNPRHLVRRRGQEARLRCSPMKGHSHVYWYRQLPEEGLKFMVYLQKENIIDESGMPKERFSAEFPKEGPSILRIQQVVRGDSAAYFCASSVNSGVYTDTQYFGPGTRLTVL.

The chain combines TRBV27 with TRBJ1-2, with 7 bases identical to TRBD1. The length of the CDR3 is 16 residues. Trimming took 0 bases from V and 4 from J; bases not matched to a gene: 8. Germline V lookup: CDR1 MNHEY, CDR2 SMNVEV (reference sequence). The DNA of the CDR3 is TGTGCCAGCAGTTTATCGATAACAGGGGAAGTCTATGGCTACACCTTC. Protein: CASSLSITGEVYGYTF.

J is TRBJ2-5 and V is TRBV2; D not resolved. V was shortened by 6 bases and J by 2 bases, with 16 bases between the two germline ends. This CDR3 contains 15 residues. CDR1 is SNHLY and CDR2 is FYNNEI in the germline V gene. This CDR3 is CASRKETVTQETQYF. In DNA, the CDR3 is TGTGCCAGCAGGAAGGAGACGGTAACACAAGAGACCCAGTACTTC.